The 12 T cell receptor beta chains below were found in one sample sequenced in a study of CD8 T cells in ankylosing spondylitis. Via MiXCR, TCRdb re-called the 5' RACE reads, giving one row per CDR3 protein. The table records around 130,000 distinct CDR3 sequences, around 7% of them present only once. Specimen: blood, either unsorted or a sorted T cell fraction (not recorded which). The receptor set was obtained from a male donor with ankylosing spondylitis or in good health (not recorded which).

This clonotype was counted at least ten times. The CDR3 nucleotides are TGCGCCAGCAGCTTGGCCCTGGGCGATGAGCAGTTCTTC. Encoded protein: CASSLALGDEQFF. V is TRBV5-1 and J is TRBJ2-1; D call uncertain. The CDR3 is 13 amino acids. The germline V gene encodes CDR1 SGHRS and CDR2 YFSETQ. Trimming removed 0 bases from V and 8 bases from J, with 9 bases in between. Filled out from reference TRBV5-1 and TRBJ2-1, the complete variable domain reads KAGVTQTPRYLIKTRGQQVTLSCSPISGHRSVSWYQQTPGQGLQFLFEYFSETQRNKGNFPGRFSGRQFSNSRSEMNVSTLELGDSALYLCASSLALGDEQFFGPGTRLTVL.

This clonotype occurred many times. V and J are TRBV10-3 and TRBJ2-3, with 7 bases aligning to TRBD1. Germline trimming cut 6 bases from V and 0 bases from J; bases unmatched to any gene: 9. Germline values: CDR1 ENHRY, CDR2 SYGVKD. The CDR3 runs 16 residues. The CDR3 sequence: CAIRTSTGISTDTQYF. CDR3 nucleotide sequence: TGTGCCATCAGAACATCGACAGGGATTAGCACAGATACGCAGTATTTT.

This clonotype has a count of ten or more. J is TRBJ2-2 and V is TRBV3-1; D remains ambiguous. Germline CDR1 reads LGHDT; CDR2 reads YNNKEL (reference sequence). V lost 2 bases, J lost 6 bases, and 10 bases lay in between. CDR3 length: 14 residues. The CDR3 spells CASSQNHQAGELFF. Written as DNA, the CDR3 is TGTGCCAGCAGCCAAAACCATCAAGCCGGGGAGCTGTTTTTT. Full variable domain (rest looked up from reference TRBV3-1 and TRBJ2-2): DTAVSQTPKYLVTQMGNDKSIKCEQNLGHDTMYWYKQDSKKFLKIMFSYNNKELIINETVPNRFSPKSPDKAHLNLHINSLELGDSAVYFCASSQNHQAGELFFGEGSRLTVL.

This clonotype appeared many times. V usage is TRBV20-1 and J usage is TRBJ2-5; D might be TRBD2 (5 bases). CDR1 is DFQATT and CDR2 is SNEGSKA in the germline V gene (reference sequence). CDR3 length: 14 amino acids. Trimming pared 4 bases from V and 2 bases from J, leaving 14 bases between. This chain's CDR3 is CSATSSGTQETQYF. For the CDR3, the DNA is TGCAGTGCTACTTCAAGCGGAACTCAAGAGACCCAGTACTTC.

This clonotype was counted only a few times. This sequence joins TRBV3-1 and TRBJ1-3; possible D gene TRBD1, 6 bases. V was pared by 10 bases and J by 4 bases, with 20 bases between. CDR3 length: 15 amino acids. Germline assignment: CDR1 LGHDT and CDR2 YNNKEL (reference sequence). The CDR3 DNA is TGTGCCACCTCCTCTAACAGGGAATCCGGAAACACCATATATTTT. It translates to CATSSNRESGNTIYF.

This clonotype has just a few counts. The gene calls are TRBV6-5 and TRBJ2-3; the match to TRBD2 covers 9 bases. This CDR3 has 15 residues. The J segment lost 4 bases and the V segment lost 2 bases, leaving 4 bases of the junction unmatched. Germline V lookup: CDR1 MNHEY, CDR2 SVGAGI. The DNA for the CDR3 is TGTGCCAGCAGTTACGGCGGGGGGGCCCCAGATACGCAGTATTTT. This translates into CASSYGGGAPDTQYF.

This clonotype was recorded at least ten times. V is TRBV12-3 or TRBV12-4 and J is TRBJ1-2, with 7 bases matching TRBD1. The CDR3 contains 13 residues. The J segment lost 7 bases and the V segment lost 5 bases, leaving 7 bases of the junction unmatched. This CDR3 is CASSPYNRGGYTF. The CDR3, as DNA: TGTGCCAGCAGTCCCTACAACAGGGGTGGCTACACCTTC.

The table lists this clonotype with many counts. The rearrangement joins TRBV2 to TRBJ2-7, with D unresolved. CDR3 length: 13 residues. Germline-derived CDR1 and CDR2 are SNHLY and FYNNEI. The V end was cut by 4 bases, the J end by 2 bases, with 9 bases between. The CDR3, as DNA: TGTGCCAGCAGTGCCTCAACCGCCTACGAGCAGTACTTC. It translates to CASSASTAYEQYF. Full variable domain (rest looked up from reference TRBV2 and TRBJ2-7): EPEVTQTPSHQVTQMGQEVILRCVPISNHLYFYWYRQILGQKVEFLVSFYNNEISEKSEIFDDQFSVERPDGSNFTLKIRSTKLEDSAMYFCASSASTAYEQYFGPGTRLTVT.

This clonotype was found many times. The chain has TRBV5-1 and TRBJ2-4; possibly TRBD2 for D (7 bases). Germline values: CDR1 SGHRS, CDR2 YFSETQ. The V end was cut by 6 bases, the J end by 0 bases, with 19 bases between. This CDR3 contains 17 residues. CDR3 bases: TGCGCCAGCACGGAACAATGGGGGGGACAAGCCAAAAACATTCAGTACTTC. It encodes CASTEQWGGQAKNIQYF.

At least ten counts were recorded for this clonotype. The V and J genes are TRBV14 and TRBJ2-1, with D possibly TRBD2 on 6 matching bases. V was clipped by 0 bases and J by 1 base, with 19 bases between them. The CDR3 has 19 amino acids. Germline V gene data show CDR1 as SGHDN and CDR2 as FVKESK. CDR3 nucleotide sequence: TGTGCCAGCAGCCAAGAGAACCACCGTGGGACTTTATCCTACAATGAGCAGTTCTTC. This encodes CASSQENHRGTLSYNEQFF. Filled out from reference TRBV14 and TRBJ2-1, the complete variable domain reads EAGVTQFPSHSVIEKGQTVTLRCDPISGHDNLYWYRRVMGKEIKFLLHFVKESKQDESGMPNNRFLAERTGGTYSTLKVQPAELEDSGVYFCASSQENHRGTLSYNEQFFGPGTRLTVL.

This clonotype was detected many times. This chain uses TRBV5-1 with TRBJ2-1; the match to TRBD1 covers 7 bases. CDR1 is SGHRS and CDR2 is YFSETQ in the germline V gene. The CDR3 is made up of 15 amino acids. The V segment lost 0 bases and the J segment 8 bases; nucleotides outside the gene matches: 8. CDR3 amino acids: CASSLGTGDRYEQFF. DNA of the CDR3: TGCGCCAGCAGCTTGGGTACAGGGGATCGGTATGAGCAGTTCTTC.

This clonotype was seen many times. The chain combines TRBV5-1 with TRBJ1-3; 11 nucleotides match TRBD1. The CDR3 is made up of 15 amino acids. Germline V gene lookup returns CDR1 SGHRS and CDR2 YFSETQ. Trimming removed 3 bases from V and 4 bases from J; junction bases left unmatched: 3. The CDR3 loop is CASSWDRGSGNTIYF. CDR3 coding DNA: TGCGCCAGCAGCTGGGACAGGGGGTCCGGAAACACCATATATTTT. The entire variable domain, with the rest obtained from reference TRBV5-1 and TRBJ1-3, is as follows: KAGVTQTPRYLIKTRGQQVTLSCSPISGHRSVSWYQQTPGQGLQFLFEYFSETQRNKGNFPGRFSGRQFSNSRSEMNVSTLELGDSALYLCASSWDRGSGNTIYFGEGSWLTVV.